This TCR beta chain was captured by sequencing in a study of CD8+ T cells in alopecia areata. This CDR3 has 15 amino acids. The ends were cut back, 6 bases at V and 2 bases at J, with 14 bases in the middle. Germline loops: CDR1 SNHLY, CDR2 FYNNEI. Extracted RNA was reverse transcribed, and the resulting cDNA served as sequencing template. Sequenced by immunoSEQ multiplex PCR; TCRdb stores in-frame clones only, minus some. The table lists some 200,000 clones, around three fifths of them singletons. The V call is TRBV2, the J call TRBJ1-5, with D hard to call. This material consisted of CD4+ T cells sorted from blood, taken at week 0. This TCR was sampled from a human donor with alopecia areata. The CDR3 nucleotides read TGTGCCAGCAGCCCCATATACGGGGGCAATCAGCCCCAGCATTTT. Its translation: CASSPIYGGNQPQHF.